This passage covers 11 T cell receptor beta chains from one sample sequenced in a study of CD8 T cells in ankylosing spondylitis. The study's findings and limits: A motif in TCR beta, a set of eight highly homologous variants, appeared characteristic of ankylosing spondylitis blood.

A single record per CDR3 protein comes from TCRdb applying MiXCR to the 5' RACE reads. The sample has around 480,000 distinct CDR3 sequences, roughly 15% seen once. These receptors have no known antigen. Sample: blood, either unsorted or a sorted T cell fraction (not recorded which). The receptors come from a male donor with ankylosing spondylitis.

The chain has TRBV12-3 or TRBV12-4 and TRBJ1-2; possible D gene TRBD1, 5 bases. Trimming took 6 bases from V and 4 from J, leaving 12 bases between them. CDR3 length: 13 residues. The CDR3 DNA follows: TGTGCCAGCAGCTTGGGGCAGAGCTATGGCTACACCTTC. Its protein is CASSLGQSYGYTF.

The rearrangement uses TRBV3-1 and TRBJ1-2; TRBD1 aligns across 7 bases. The germline V gene has CDR1 LGHDT and CDR2 YNNKEL (reference sequence). The CDR3 consists of 14 residues. Losses at the gene ends were 0 bases for V and 2 bases for J; bases not matched to a gene: 0. This CDR3 is CASSQEGGNYGYTF. CDR3 DNA sequence: TGTGCCAGCAGCCAAGAAGGGGGCAACTATGGCTACACCTTC.

The V call is TRBV29-1, the J call TRBJ1-1; D may be TRBD1 (5 bases). V gave up 6 bases and J gave up 8 bases, with 19 bases separating them. CDR1 and CDR2 from the germline V gene are SQVTM and ANQGSEA. CDR3 length: 13 amino acids. CDR3 DNA sequence: TGCAGCGTGGACCCGATCGTTGGGGCCGAAGCTTTCTTT. Amino acids: CSVDPIVGAEAFF.

This rearrangement joins TRBV12-3 or TRBV12-4 to TRBJ1-2, with D possibly TRBD1 on 6 matching bases. The V end lost 6 bases, the J end lost 7 bases, and 15 bases lay between the germline ends. The length of the CDR3 is 13 residues. The CDR3 is CASRPPGARGYTF. The CDR3 nucleotides are TGTGCCAGCAGACCTCCGGGGGCGCGTGGCTACACCTTC.

The V and J genes are TRBV12-3 or TRBV12-4 and TRBJ2-7, with 8 nucleotides matching TRBD2. Losses at the gene ends were 4 bases for V and 4 bases for J; bases not matched to a gene: 6. This CDR3 is 14 amino acids long. CDR3 DNA: TGTGCCAGCAGTTCCCGGGGGGGGCATTACGAGCAGTACTTC. Translated, it gives CASSSRGGHYEQYF.

The chain carries TRBV7-9 and TRBJ2-5; D is perhaps TRBD2 (6 bases). The V end lost 1 base, the J end lost 2 bases, and 11 bases lay between the germline ends. Germline V gene data show CDR1 as SEHNR and CDR2 as FQNEAQ (reference sequence). This CDR3 has 15 residues. The DNA for the CDR3 is TGTGCCAGCAGCTTAGACGGGACTCCGCAAGAGACCCAGTACTTC. Protein: CASSLDGTPQETQYF.

V gene TRBV5-1 combines with J gene TRBJ1-1; TRBD1 matches at 12 bases. V dropped 0 bases and J dropped 4; count of bases not matched to a gene: 7. The CDR3 runs 17 residues. From germline, CDR1 is SGHRS and CDR2 YFSETQ. DNA of the CDR3: TGCGCCAGCAGCTTGGCCAGCGGGACAGGGGGCTTCACTGAAGCTTTCTTT. It specifies CASSLASGTGGFTEAFF.

The rearrangement uses TRBV11-1 and TRBJ2-5; D not resolved. CDR1 is SGHAT and CDR2 is FQDESV in the germline V gene (reference sequence). The V and J ends lost 8 bases and 4 bases respectively, with 11 bases between them. This CDR3 comprises 12 residues. This CDR3 reads CASSARSETQYF. In DNA, the CDR3 is TGTGCCAGCTCAGCCCGCTCAGAGACCCAGTACTTC.

There are a few counts of this clonotype. The V gene is TRBV5-8, the J gene TRBJ1-5; 7 positions agree with TRBD1. The trim removed 4 bases at V and 4 bases at J, leaving 8 bases unmatched. The CDR3 sequence is 15 residues long. CDR1 and CDR2 from the germline V gene are SGHTS and YDEGEE. The CDR3 region is CASSAEGQINQPQHF. CDR3 DNA: TGTGCCAGCAGCGCTGAGGGACAGATAAATCAGCCCCAGCATTTT.

This clonotype was counted between two and nine times. The J gene is TRBJ2-7, the V gene TRBV7-2; D is perhaps TRBD1 (6 bases). The CDR3 spans 14 residues. V lost 4 bases to trimming and J lost 3 bases, with 13 bases between them. The germline gives CDR1 SGHTA, CDR2 FQGNSA. DNA for the CDR3: TGTGCCAGCAGCTCCTCGACAGGAGTCTACGAGCAGTACTTC. This encodes CASSSSTGVYEQYF.

The rearrangement uses TRBV11-1 and TRBJ2-1; 12 bases match TRBD2. Germline loops: CDR1 SGHAT, CDR2 FQDESV (reference sequence). The CDR3 is made up of 15 amino acids. V was clipped by 7 bases and J by 7 bases; unmatched bases: 8. The CDR3 here is CASTPRLAGVNEQFF. The CDR3 region has the DNA TGTGCCAGCACCCCTCGACTAGCGGGGGTGAATGAGCAGTTCTTC.